A single sample gave rise to the 4 T cell receptor beta chains below, sequenced in a study of blood T cells in healthy people across ages. PCR was performed a second time for about 7 to 12 cycles using a sample-barcoded 5' primer and a J-beta primer mix. Each CDR3 protein is one row after TCRdb ran MiXCR on the 5' RACE reads. Seen here are over a million distinct CDR3 sequences, approximately 43% observed once, and the top ten hold over 3.5%. The material sequenced was blood. These receptor sequences come from a woman aged 18 to 35 in good health.

Here the CDR3 reads CASGRQGETEAFF. The CDR3 DNA reads TGTGCCAGCGGACGACAGGGTGAGACTGAAGCTTTCTTT. This chain links TRBV2 with TRBJ1-1, with 7 bases fitting TRBD1. The CDR3 has 13 amino acids. From germline, CDR1 is SNHLY and CDR2 FYNNEI. The J segment lost 5 bases and the V segment lost 8 bases, leaving 8 bases of the junction unmatched.

The chain has TRBV29-1 and TRBJ2-3; 8 nucleotides align to TRBD1. V lost 8 bases to trimming and J lost 6 bases; unmatched junction nucleotides: 4. Germline CDR1 and CDR2: SQVTM and ANQGSEA. This CDR3 has 11 residues. The CDR3 region is CSIRTGDTQYF. The CDR3 DNA reads TGCAGCATTCGGACAGGGGATACGCAGTATTTT.

The chain carries TRBV7-9 and TRBJ1-1, with TRBD1 as a possible D gene (5 bases). V lost 1 base and J 6 bases, leaving 12 bases between the germline ends. The CDR3 is 14 amino acids. From germline, CDR1 is SEHNR and CDR2 FQNEAQ (reference sequence). CDR3 amino acids: CASSLVAGSPEAFF. The CDR3 nucleotides are TGTGCCAGCAGCTTAGTTGCAGGGAGTCCTGAAGCTTTCTTT.

On this clonotype: At one end the junction does not follow the germline gene, possibly because of a read error. The chain is built from TRBV15 and TRBJ1-2, with 7 bases matching TRBD1. Germline assignment: CDR1 LNHNV and CDR2 YYDKDF (reference sequence). This CDR3 region has 15 residues. Written as DNA, the CDR3 is TGTGCCACCAGCGGAGACAGGGCGGATAACTATGGCTACACCTTC. This codes for CATSGDRADNYGYTF.